The 17 T cell receptor beta chains given below trace back to one sample, sequenced in a study of PD-1 blockade in classical Hodgkin lymphoma. All the patients suffered relapse after autologous stem cell transplantation, and brentuximab vedotin exposure differed. Assay used: immunoSEQ multiplex PCR; TCRdb lists only in-frame clones, some missing. The sample has approximately 41,000 clones; roughly 78% are singletons. Sequencing used peripheral blood mononuclear cells (PBMCs), obtained at baseline. The source of these receptors is a human donor with classical Hodgkin lymphoma.

This clone appeared a single time. The chain uses TRBV7-8 and TRBJ2-3; 9 bases are a match to TRBD1. Germline CDR1 and CDR2: SGHVS and FQNEAQ. Trimming removed 6 bases from V and 0 bases from J; junction bases left unmatched: 16. The CDR3 extends over 19 amino acids. CDR3 DNA: TGTGCCAGCAGTTTGCCCCTCGGGACAGGGATTTCTAGCACAGATACGCAGTATTTT. Translating gives CASSLPLGTGISSTDTQYF.

This chain links TRBV7-8 with TRBJ2-2; D may be TRBD2 (6 bases). The ends were cut back, 1 base at V and 4 bases at J, with 13 bases in the middle. Per germline, CDR1 SGHVS and CDR2 FQNEAQ. The CDR3 is 16 residues long. The CDR3 sequence is CASSLVSRGITGELFF. The CDR3 DNA sequence: TGTGCCAGCAGCTTAGTGTCCCGGGGGATCACCGGGGAGCTGTTTTTT.

The chain links TRBV28 to TRBJ1-4; D uncertain. The CDR3 is made up of 8 amino acids. V shed 9 bases and J shed 8 bases, with 1 base lying between them. Germline values: CDR1 MDHEN, CDR2 SYDVKM. The CDR3 spells CAREKLFF. In DNA, the CDR3 is TGTGCCAGGGAAAAACTGTTTTTT. The whole variable domain, filled in from reference TRBV28 and TRBJ1-4, reads DVKVTQSSRYLVKRTGEKVFLECVQDMDHENMFWYRQDPGLGLRLIYFSYDVKMKEKGDIPEGYSVSREKKERFSLILESASTNQTSMYLCAREKLFFGSGTQLSVL.

This sequence joins TRBV7-8 and TRBJ2-7; a weak D match, TRBD1 (6 bases). Trimming pared 6 bases from V and 4 bases from J, leaving 13 bases between. The length of the CDR3 is 13 residues. Per the germline V gene, CDR1 is SGHVS and CDR2 is FQNEAQ. CDR3 residues: CASSSWTDYEQYF. DNA for the CDR3: TGTGCCAGCAGTTCCTGGACAGATTACGAGCAGTACTTC.

The V gene is TRBV2, the J gene TRBJ1-4; D remains unclear. This CDR3 spans 13 amino acids. Trimming cost V 6 bases and J 4 bases, with 9 bases left between them. Looked up from germline, CDR1 is SNHLY and CDR2 is FYNNEI. The CDR3 loop reads CASSSDNNEKLFF. CDR3 nucleotide sequence: TGTGCCAGCAGCTCCGACAATAATGAAAAACTGTTTTTT.

V gene TRBV27 combines with J gene TRBJ2-3; 7 nucleotides line up with TRBD1. Trimming at V came to 0 bases and at J to 4 bases, leaving 7 bases not matched to a gene. The germline V gene encodes CDR1 MNHEY and CDR2 SMNVEV (reference sequence). The CDR3 has 16 amino acids. For the CDR3, the DNA is TGTGCCAGCAGTTTATCCCGGACAGGAAGCCCAGATACGCAGTATTTT. Its translation is CASSLSRTGSPDTQYF.

The gene calls are TRBV7-9 and TRBJ1-1; tentative D call: TRBD1 (5 bases). The CDR3 contains 13 residues. The ends were cut back, 5 bases at V and 5 bases at J, with 12 bases in the middle. Per the germline V gene, CDR1 is SEHNR and CDR2 is FQNEAQ (reference sequence). DNA for the CDR3: TGTGCCAGCAGCCCCTACGAGGGGACTGAAGCTTTCTTT. It translates to CASSPYEGTEAFF.

The rearrangement uses TRBV18 and TRBJ2-7; 7 positions agree with TRBD2. Germline values: CDR1 KGHSH, CDR2 LQKENI. V shed 1 base, J shed 3 bases, and the junction held 3 bases outside the gene matches. The CDR3 totals 14 residues. CDR3 region: CASSPQTSNYEQYF. The CDR3 bases are TGTGCCAGCTCACCACAGACTAGCAACTACGAGCAGTACTTC.

This clone was detected a few times. This chain joins TRBV2 and TRBJ2-5; D perhaps matches TRBD2 (6 bases). Trimming removed 4 bases at V and 1 base at J, with 10 bases between. The CDR3 totals 14 residues. Germline lookup yields CDR1 SNHLY and CDR2 FYNNEI. The CDR3: CASSGGVRQETQYF. The CDR3, as DNA: TGTGCCAGCAGTGGGGGGGTTCGCCAAGAGACCCAGTACTTC.

The chain joins TRBV2 to TRBJ1-1, with D tentatively TRBD1 (5 bases). The V end was cut by 7 bases, the J end by 2 bases, with 14 bases between. Germline CDR1 SNHLY, CDR2 FYNNEI. The CDR3 is 14 amino acids. In DNA, the CDR3 is TGTGCCAGCAACGGAGGGACGGGAAACACTGAAGCTTTCTTT. Protein product: CASNGGTGNTEAFF. Filled out from reference TRBV2 and TRBJ1-1, the complete variable domain reads EPEVTQTPSHQVTQMGQEVILRCVPISNHLYFYWYRQILGQKVEFLVSFYNNEISEKSEIFDDQFSVERPDGSNFTLKIRSTKLEDSAMYFCASNGGTGNTEAFFGQGTRLTVV.

The V and J genes are TRBV9 and TRBJ1-2; a weak D match, TRBD1 (5 bases). Trimming removed 0 bases from V and 4 bases from J, with 10 bases in between. The CDR3 runs 14 residues. Germline CDR1 reads SGDLS; CDR2 reads YYNGEE. The CDR3 sequence: CASSVASGSYGYTF. DNA of the CDR3: TGTGCCAGCAGCGTAGCCTCAGGGTCCTATGGCTACACCTTC.

The chain combines TRBV7-9 with TRBJ1-2; D remains unclear. The germline V and J ends were trimmed by 1 base and 1 base, with 10 bases remaining between them. Per the germline V gene, CDR1 is SEHNR and CDR2 is FQNEAQ (reference sequence). This CDR3 is 15 amino acids long. CDR3 nucleotide sequence: TGTGCCAGCAGCTTAGGACTACAGATTAACTATGGCTACACCTTC. It yields the protein CASSLGLQINYGYTF.

This clone was observed a few times. V gene TRBV6-1 combines with J gene TRBJ2-1; TRBD2 matches 7 bases. Germline loops: CDR1 MNHNS, CDR2 SASEGT. Germline trimming cut 1 base from V and 8 bases from J; bases unmatched to any gene: 8. The CDR3 length is 15 residues. As DNA, the CDR3 is TGTGCCAGCAGTGAAGGAGGGGCAGGGAGGGATGAGCAGTTCTTC. This sequence encodes CASSEGGAGRDEQFF.

V usage is TRBV11-2 and J usage is TRBJ2-3, with a possible D match to TRBD1 (5 bases). V shed 3 bases and J shed 5 bases, with 21 bases lying between them. The CDR3 spans 17 residues. CDR1 is SGHAT, CDR2 FQNNGV, per germline. The CDR3 DNA sequence: TGTGCCAGCAGCTTCAGTCCCCAGGGAATCCCGGGAGATACGCAGTATTTT. Its translation is CASSFSPQGIPGDTQYF. Variable domain in full (rest from reference TRBV11-2 and TRBJ2-3): EAGVAQSPRYKIIEKRQSVAFWCNPISGHATLYWYQQILGQGPKLLIQFQNNGVVDDSQLPKDRFSAERLKGVDSTLKIQPAKLEDSAVYLCASSFSPQGIPGDTQYFGPGTRLTVL.

The V gene is TRBV27, the J gene TRBJ1-5, with a tentative D call TRBD1 (6 bases). The CDR3 is 16 amino acids. CDR1 is MNHEY, CDR2 SMNVEV, per germline (reference sequence). V was shortened by 4 bases and J by 0 bases, with 13 bases between the two germline ends. DNA for the CDR3: TGTGCCAGCAGTTACGGAGGGGGTTATAGCAATCAGCCCCAGCATTTT. It specifies CASSYGGGYSNQPQHF.

This chain links TRBV7-6 with TRBJ2-2; D unclear. CDR3 length equals 13 residues. Per the germline V gene, CDR1 is SGHVS and CDR2 is FNYEAQ. Trimming removed 5 bases from V and 7 bases from J, with 11 bases in between. Here the CDR3 reads CASSPSTVGELFF. The DNA for the CDR3 is TGTGCCAGCAGCCCTAGTACTGTCGGGGAGCTGTTTTTT.

The chain is built from TRBV23-1 and TRBJ1-1, with a tentative D call TRBD1 (5 bases). TRBV23-1 is an open reading frame, and its role is uncertain. V was cut by 3 bases and J by 4 bases, with 21 bases left in between. The CDR3 spans 17 residues. This chain's CDR3 is CASSHRAGTLGGTEAFF. CDR3 nucleotide sequence: TGCGCCAGCAGTCATAGGGCAGGGACCCTGGGAGGCACTGAAGCTTTCTTT.